Shown below are 22 T cell receptor beta chains from a single sample sequenced in a study of human T cells and chemical hapten exposure. TCRdb fed the RACE reads into MiXCR, producing one record per CDR3 protein. The table has approximately 74,000 distinct CDR3 sequences, about 32% seen once. Time point: patch test 1, 2 weeks after DPC sensitization. Treatment noted: therapeutic diphenylcyclopropenone sensitization with weekly scalp DPC. Here the sequenced sample was whole blood, taken in connection with sensitization to the hapten diphenylcyclopropenone (DPC). Receptors were obtained from a man aged 40-55 years with alopecia areata. Some clones in this sample may be carry-over from other donors' samples.

This chain connects TRBV7-2 to TRBJ2-6, with a weak D call TRBD1 (5 bases). The V end lost 4 bases, the J end lost 4 bases, and 11 bases lay between the germline ends. The CDR3 extends over 15 amino acids. Germline V lookup: CDR1 SGHTA, CDR2 FQGNSA. CDR3 nucleotides: TGTGCCAGCAGCTCGAAGGGGTCCGGGGCCAACGTCCTGACTTTC. It codes for CASSSKGSGANVLTF.

The J gene is TRBJ1-1, the V gene TRBV18; D possibly corresponds to TRBD1 (6 bases). V was clipped by 5 bases and J by 2 bases, with 15 bases between them. CDR1 and CDR2 (germline): KGHSH, LQKENI. The length of the CDR3 is 15 residues. The CDR3 DNA sequence: TGTGCCAGCTCAAATATCAGGGGTGGAAACACTGAAGCTTTCTTT. Protein product: CASSNIRGGNTEAFF. The complete variable domain, with remaining parts taken from reference TRBV18 and TRBJ1-1, reads NAGVMQNPRHLVRRRGQEARLRCSPMKGHSHVYWYRQLPEEGLKFMVYLQKENIIDESGMPKERFSAEFPKEGPSILRIQQVVRGDSAAYFCASSNIRGGNTEAFFGQGTRLTVV.

Only a few counts were recorded for this clonotype. The genes are TRBV18 and TRBJ1-1; D may be TRBD1 (5 bases). The ends were cut back, 3 bases at V and 2 bases at J, with 13 bases in the middle. The CDR3 has 15 residues. Germline values: CDR1 KGHSH, CDR2 LQKENI. The CDR3 spells CASSPLTRGNTEAFF. As DNA, the CDR3 is TGTGCCAGCTCACCCCTGACCCGGGGCAACACTGAAGCTTTCTTT.

This clonotype turned up a few times. This sequence joins TRBV4-1 and TRBJ2-3, with D perhaps matching TRBD2 (5 bases). The V gene lost 3 bases and the J gene lost 6 bases, with 13 bases spanning the gap. Germline-derived CDR1 and CDR2 are MGHRA and YSYEKL. The CDR3 loop spans 14 amino acids. In DNA form, the CDR3 reads TGCGCCAGCAGCCATGACTACCCGGGCGATACGCAGTATTTT. Its protein product is CASSHDYPGDTQYF.

This clonotype turned up a few times. The V gene is TRBV29-1, the J gene TRBJ1-4; D is ambiguous. CDR1 and CDR2 from the germline V gene are SQVTM and ANQGSEA. The CDR3 is made up of 13 amino acids. V lost 7 bases and J 8 bases, leaving 17 bases between the germline ends. The CDR3 protein is CSAGDGRGEKLFF. The CDR3 coding sequence is TGCAGCGCTGGCGATGGGCGCGGGGAAAAACTGTTTTTT.

The chain couples TRBV20-1 to TRBJ1-6; TRBD1 agrees at 10 bases. The CDR3 has 13 residues. The germline gives CDR1 DFQATT, CDR2 SNEGSKA (reference sequence). Germline trimming cut 5 bases from V and 7 bases from J; bases unmatched to any gene: 2. This CDR3 is CSAQGQGNSPLHF. The CDR3 nucleotides are TGCAGTGCTCAGGGACAGGGGAATTCACCCCTCCACTTT.

A few counts support this clonotype. The J gene is TRBJ2-1, the V gene TRBV20-1; TRBD1 matches 7 bases. This CDR3 comprises 15 residues. V lost 4 bases, J lost 3 bases, and 9 bases stayed unmatched. Looked up from germline, CDR1 is DFQATT and CDR2 is SNEGSKA (reference sequence). CDR3 region: CSATRAGGSYNEQFF. CDR3 nucleotide sequence: TGCAGTGCTACCCGGGCAGGGGGTAGCTACAATGAGCAGTTCTTC.

This clonotype was found a few times. The V and J genes are TRBV27 and TRBJ2-1; TRBD2 agrees at 12 bases. The CDR3 has 18 residues. Germline-derived CDR1 and CDR2 are MNHEY and SMNVEV (reference sequence). With V trimmed by 8 bases and J by 3 bases, 14 bases remained unmatched. The CDR3 DNA reads as TGTGCCAGCGGGTCGGCTAGCGGGAGGGTCCTTCTCTACAATGAGCAGTTCTTC. Translated: CASGSASGRVLLYNEQFF.

The V gene is TRBV19, the J gene TRBJ2-6, with unresolved D. In germline, CDR1 is LNHDA, CDR2 SQIVND (reference sequence). Between the trimmed V and J ends, which lost 5 bases and 2 bases, there was a span of 13 bases. The CDR3 is 16 amino acids. For the CDR3, the DNA is TGTGCCAGTAGTTCTTACGAGCCAACTGGGGCCAACGTCCTGACTTTC. Encoded protein: CASSSYEPTGANVLTF. Full variable domain (remainder filled in from reference TRBV19 and TRBJ2-6): DGGITQSPKYLFRKEGQNVTLSCEQNLNHDAMYWYRQDPGQGLRLIYYSQIVNDFQKGDIAEGYSVSREKKESFPLTVTSAQKNPTAFYLCASSSYEPTGANVLTFGAGSRLTVL.

A few counts support this clonotype. The gene calls are TRBV3-1 and TRBJ2-7; D unclear. Germline CDR1 and CDR2: LGHDT and YNNKEL (reference sequence). The CDR3 consists of 14 residues. The ends were cut back, 1 base at V and 3 bases at J, with 10 bases in the middle. As DNA, the CDR3 is TGTGCCAGCAGCCAAGCCCGAGGTCACTACGAGCAGTACTTC. Translating it yields CASSQARGHYEQYF.

The J gene is TRBJ2-3, the V gene TRBV2; 8 bases line up with TRBD2. With V trimmed by 0 bases and J by 2 bases, 7 bases remained unmatched. Per germline, CDR1 SNHLY and CDR2 FYNNEI. The length of the CDR3 is 17 residues. CDR3 nucleotides: TGTGCCAGCAGTGAAGCGCAGCGGGAGTTTTACACAGATACGCAGTATTTT. It translates to CASSEAQREFYTDTQYF.

The chain uses TRBV3-1 and TRBJ2-1, with 10 bases identical to TRBD2. The CDR3 runs to 17 residues. The junction had 7 bases not matched to a gene; V was cut back by 0 bases and J by 5 bases. Germline V gene sequence: CDR1 LGHDT, CDR2 YNNKEL (reference sequence). In DNA, the CDR3 is TGTGCCAGCAGCCAAGATATAGGTGGGACTAGCGACAATGAGCAGTTCTTC. Its protein product is CASSQDIGGTSDNEQFF.

This clonotype has only a few counts. V usage is TRBV20-1 and J usage is TRBJ2-7; 9 bases map to TRBD2. Losses at the gene ends were 4 bases for V and 0 bases for J; bases not matched to a gene: 13. This CDR3 spans 17 amino acids. Germline assignment: CDR1 DFQATT and CDR2 SNEGSKA (reference sequence). CDR3 DNA: TGCAGTGCTACCTCACTTTTGACTAGCGGTCCCTCCTACGAGCAGTACTTC. It translates to CSATSLLTSGPSYEQYF.

This chain uses TRBV13 with TRBJ2-7; D possibly matches TRBD1 or TRBD2 (5 bases each). Trimming left V 4 bases short and J 4 bases short, with 14 bases between. The germline V gene has CDR1 PRHDT and CDR2 FYEKMQ (reference sequence). The CDR3 consists of 14 residues. CDR3 loop: CASSSGPSGYEQYF. DNA for the CDR3: TGTGCCAGCAGCTCGGGACCTAGTGGTTACGAGCAGTACTTC.

This clonotype was counted between two and nine times. The rearrangement uses TRBV7-6 and TRBJ2-3; 11 positions agree with TRBD1. V was pared by 4 bases and J by 4 bases, with 4 bases of the junction left unmatched. The CDR3 is 15 amino acids. CDR1 and CDR2 from the germline V gene are SGHVS and FNYEAQ. Here the CDR3 reads CASSSPGQGADTQYF. In nucleotides, the CDR3 is TGTGCCAGCAGCTCTCCGGGACAGGGGGCAGATACGCAGTATTTT.

This clonotype is a singleton in its sample. This chain joins TRBV10-3 and TRBJ2-7; D not resolved. V was clipped by 2 bases and J by 2 bases, with 4 bases between them. This CDR3 has 12 residues. Germline-derived CDR1 and CDR2 are ENHRY and SYGVKD. CDR3 sequence: CAISEAAYEQYF. CDR3 nucleotide sequence: TGTGCCATCAGTGAGGCAGCCTACGAGCAGTACTTC.

The V and J genes are TRBV28 and TRBJ2-1, with 15 bases lining up with TRBD2. Germline loops: CDR1 MDHEN, CDR2 SYDVKM. The CDR3 sequence is 16 residues long. The V segment lost 7 bases and the J segment 12 bases; nucleotides outside the gene matches: 13. As DNA, the CDR3 is TGTGCCAGCACCGGACTAGCGGGAGGGATAAATAGGGGGCAGTTCTTC. It specifies CASTGLAGGINRGQFF.

The rearrangement links TRBV5-6 to TRBJ1-5; D remains ambiguous. Germline lookup yields CDR1 SGHDT and CDR2 YYEEEE. The CDR3 covers 14 residues. V shed 1 base and J shed 7 bases, with 12 bases lying between them. The CDR3 loop reads CASSLSGLRQPQHF. The CDR3 nucleotides are TGTGCCAGCAGCTTGTCGGGTTTGAGGCAGCCCCAGCATTTT. Full variable domain (outside the CDR3, taken from reference TRBV5-6 and TRBJ1-5): DAGVTQSPTHLIKTRGQQVTLRCSPKSGHDTVSWYQQALGQGPQFIFQYYEEEERQRGNFPDRFSGHQFPNYSSELNVNALLLGDSALYLCASSLSGLRQPQHFGDGTRLSIL.

The chain joins TRBV30 to TRBJ1-1; TRBD1 is a possible D gene (6 bases). The CDR3 has 14 residues. Germline V gene data show CDR1 as GTSNPN and CDR2 as SVGIG (reference sequence). With 0 bases removed from V and 5 bases from J, the gap between germline ends came to 13 bases. CDR3: CAWSVTQGSTEAFF. CDR3 bases: TGTGCCTGGAGTGTAACACAGGGTAGTACTGAAGCTTTCTTT.

As DNA, the CDR3 is TGTGCCAGCACCCAGGGACTGGATTTCTACAATGAGCAGTTCTTC. This gives the protein CASTQGLDFYNEQFF. This rearrangement joins TRBV28 to TRBJ2-1, with a possible D match to TRBD2 (6 bases). The V gene lost 7 bases and the J gene lost 3 bases, with 16 bases spanning the gap. The CDR3 spans 15 residues. Germline V gene sequence: CDR1 MDHEN, CDR2 SYDVKM.

This clonotype has a handful of counts. This chain connects TRBV6-1 to TRBJ2-5, with D tentatively TRBD2 (7 bases). Germline V gene sequence: CDR1 MNHNS, CDR2 SASEGT. This CDR3 has 16 residues. Deletions cut 6 bases from V and 2 bases from J, with 19 bases between. CDR3 in amino acids: CASSSILGGAQETQYF. The CDR3 DNA sequence: TGTGCCAGCAGCTCCATCCTGGGGGGGGCGCAAGAGACCCAGTACTTC.

The chain employs TRBV7-9 and TRBJ2-5; 7 bases align to TRBD1. Germline CDR1 and CDR2: SEHNR and FQNEAQ (reference sequence). Losses at the gene ends were 5 bases for V and 9 bases for J; bases not matched to a gene: 12. The CDR3 is 14 amino acids. For the CDR3, the DNA is TGTGCCAGCAGCCCGACAGGGACCCAGGGGGCCCAGTACTTC. Amino acid sequence: CASSPTGTQGAQYF.